The TCR beta chain under discussion was sequenced for a study of a mutant IDH1 vaccine in newly diagnosed glioma. This CDR3 spans 14 amino acids. The V gene end was trimmed by 1 base and the J gene end by 9 bases; junction bases not matched to a gene: 4. Germline CDR1 MDHEN, CDR2 SYDVKM. The data were produced by immunoSEQ multiplex PCR, yet TCRdb's version contains in-frame clones alone and is incomplete. The sample consists of around 100,000 clones, under 90% of them appearing once. As to time point: week 11, during vaccination. The investigators gave 300 ug of mutant IDH1 20-mer peptide in each vaccine dose, together with topical imiquimod. Diagnosis in the donors showed new WHO grade 3 or 4 astrocytomas that were IDH1-mutant and ATRX-lost. With regard to this clone: The target antigen is unknown.

This receptor was identified in a woman aged 50 to 65 with glioma. The sample was PBMCs, taken from a glioma patient whose treatment included an IDH1 peptide vaccine. The chain recombines TRBV28 with TRBJ2-2, with 8 nucleotides matching TRBD2. CDR3 nucleotide sequence: TGTGCCAGCAGTTTATCGGGGGGGCGCAGGGAGCTGTTTTTT. It yields the protein CASSLSGGRRELFF.